The 21 T cell receptor beta chains below come from one sample, sequenced in a study of blood T cell repertoires in COVID-19. Only in-frame clones appear in the TCRdb table, and some are missing; sequencing was by immunoSEQ multiplex PCR. The sample yields 88,000 or so clones, around 85% seen once. Sequenced sample: peripheral blood. The source of these receptors is a man in his 60s with acute or convalescent COVID-19.

The sample holds one count of this clone. The V gene is TRBV19, the J gene TRBJ1-2; a possible D gene is TRBD1 (6 bases). The CDR3 is 13 amino acids. V lost 5 bases and J 5 bases, leaving 12 bases between the germline ends. CDR1 and CDR2 from the germline V gene are LNHDA and SQIVND (reference sequence). This CDR3 is CASSAQGPYGYTF. Written as DNA, the CDR3 is TGTGCCAGTAGTGCTCAGGGGCCGTATGGCTACACCTTC.

This chain connects TRBV6-5 to TRBJ2-7; D ambiguous. The V end lost 2 bases, the J end lost 5 bases, and 16 bases lay between the germline ends. Per germline, CDR1 MNHEY and CDR2 SVGAGI. The CDR3 has 15 amino acids. CDR3 residues: CASSYDRSRNHEQYF. CDR3 DNA: TGTGCCAGCAGTTACGACCGGAGTAGAAATCACGAGCAGTACTTC.

As DNA, the CDR3 is TGTGCCAGCAGTTTAGTTGTGCGCGACGAGCAGTACTTC. This translates into CASSLVVRDEQYF. The genes are TRBV12-3 or TRBV12-4 and TRBJ2-7; D ambiguous. V was shortened by 1 base and J by 5 bases, with 9 bases between the two germline ends. The CDR3 is 13 residues long.

The J gene is TRBJ1-2, the V gene TRBV10-3; the D is unclear. The CDR3 length is 13 residues. CDR1 and CDR2 from the germline V gene are ENHRY and SYGVKD. Between the trimmed V and J ends, which lost 0 bases and 3 bases, there was a span of 5 bases. Here the CDR3 reads CAISESEDYGYTF. The CDR3 bases are TGTGCCATCAGTGAGTCAGAGGACTATGGCTACACCTTC.

The chain recombines TRBV14 with TRBJ2-2; 7 nucleotides align to TRBD2. The CDR3 extends over 17 amino acids. The V and J ends lost 3 bases and 0 bases, in that order; junction bases with no gene match: 7. Germline CDR1 reads SGHDN; CDR2 reads FVKESK. In nucleotides, the CDR3 is TGTGCCAGCAGCCATCGGTCTAGCGGACCGAACACCGGGGAGCTGTTTTTT. Protein product: CASSHRSSGPNTGELFF.

This rearrangement joins TRBV7-9 to TRBJ2-7; perhaps TRBD1 as D (8 bases). Germline V gives CDR1 SEHNR, CDR2 FQNEAQ (reference sequence). Between the trimmed V and J ends, which lost 7 bases and 5 bases, there was a span of 18 bases. CDR3 length equals 14 residues. The CDR3 spells CASTHTGGGNEQYF. Here the CDR3 DNA reads TGTGCCAGCACCCATACAGGGGGAGGGAACGAGCAGTACTTC.

The chain carries TRBV6-6 and TRBJ2-2; 7 bases fit TRBD2. Germline values: CDR1 MNHNY, CDR2 SVGAGI (reference sequence). J was trimmed by 0 bases and V by 5 bases; bases with no gene match: 9. CDR3 size: 17 residues. This CDR3 is CASSPSGSVANTGELFF. Here the CDR3 DNA reads TGTGCCAGCAGTCCTAGCGGCAGCGTCGCGAACACCGGGGAGCTGTTTTTT.

This chain uses TRBV10-2 with TRBJ2-5; 7 bases agree with TRBD2. CDR1 is WSHSY and CDR2 is SAAADI in the germline V gene. The CDR3 contains 15 residues. With V trimmed by 10 bases and J by 4 bases, 15 bases remained unmatched. CDR3 amino acids: CATKRGLGNLETQYF. Written as DNA, the CDR3 is TGCGCCACCAAGCGGGGATTGGGAAATCTAGAGACCCAGTACTTC.

The rearrangement uses TRBV3-1 (or the pseudogene TRBV3-2) and TRBJ1-2; D is perhaps TRBD1 (6 bases). This CDR3 contains 13 residues. With 2 bases removed from V and 8 bases from J, the gap between germline ends came to 12 bases. Germline V gene lookup returns CDR1 LGHDT and CDR2 YNNKEL (reference sequence). CDR3 sequence (DNA): TGTGCCAGCAGCCAATTGGGGGCCTCGGGCTACACCTTC. Translating it yields CASSQLGASGYTF.

The V call is TRBV19, the J call TRBJ2-7; D ambiguous. The CDR3 runs 13 residues. In germline, CDR1 is LNHDA, CDR2 SQIVND (reference sequence). V was cut by 3 bases and J by 1 base, with 7 bases left in between. The CDR3 nucleotides read TGTGCCAGTAGTATGGAGCCATCCTACGAGCAGTACTTC. Translated: CASSMEPSYEQYF.

The rearrangement joins TRBV11-3 to TRBJ1-6; TRBD1 matches 8 bases. This CDR3 region has 18 residues. V lost 0 bases and J lost 3; bases outside the gene matches: 7. Germline assignment: CDR1 SGHNT and CDR2 YENEEA. CDR3 DNA sequence: TGTGCCAGCAGCTTAGAAAATACAGGGGGAGGCTATAATTCACCCCTCCACTTT. The encoded protein is CASSLENTGGGYNSPLHF.

The CDR3 loop is CASSPRQGLHPYEQYF. The CDR3 region has the DNA TGTGCCAGCAGTCCTCGACAGGGATTGCATCCCTACGAGCAGTACTTC. The chain is built from TRBV2 and TRBJ2-7; 7 bases agree with TRBD1. Trimming took 5 bases from V and 2 from J; bases not matched to a gene: 12. Per the germline V gene, CDR1 is SNHLY and CDR2 is FYNNEI. The length of the CDR3 is 16 residues.

A few counts support this clone. CDR3 loop: CASSVQGFSPLHF. The CDR3 coding sequence is TGTGCCAGCAGCGTACAGGGGTTCTCACCCCTCCACTTT. The rearrangement uses TRBV5-4 and TRBJ1-6, with 7 bases matching TRBD1. There are 13 residues in the CDR3. The V gene's germline CDR1 is SGHNT and CDR2 YYREEE (reference sequence). With 4 bases clipped from V and 10 bases from J, the junction kept 5 bases outside the gene matches.

In the case of this clone: The sample has other DNA sequences that encode this CDR3 too. The chain is built from TRBV10-3 and TRBJ2-1; D might be TRBD2 (6 bases). From germline, CDR1 is ENHRY and CDR2 SYGVKD. CDR3 length equals 14 residues. V was trimmed by 4 bases and J by 1 base, leaving 8 bases between them. The CDR3 sequence: CAISGGTSYNEQFF. The DNA of the CDR3 is TGTGCCATCAGTGGGGGGACTTCCTACAATGAGCAGTTCTTC.

The V call is TRBV9, the J call TRBJ2-5, with a weak D call TRBD2 (6 bases). Germline CDR1 is SGDLS and CDR2 is YYNGEE. V was trimmed by 0 bases and J by 2 bases, leaving 8 bases between them. The CDR3 is made up of 14 amino acids. The CDR3 DNA sequence: TGTGCCAGCAGCGTAGGCGGGGTTCAAGAGACCCAGTACTTC. It codes for CASSVGGVQETQYF.

V usage is TRBV4-3 and J usage is TRBJ1-2, with 9 positions matching TRBD1. Per the germline V gene, CDR1 is LGHNA and CDR2 is YSLEER. This CDR3 has 16 amino acids. Trimming removed 4 bases from V and 3 bases from J; junction bases left unmatched: 9. The CDR3 spells CASSPRRDREYYGYTF. Here the CDR3 DNA reads TGCGCCAGCAGCCCAAGGCGGGACAGGGAATACTATGGCTACACCTTC.

The chain uses TRBV28 and TRBJ1-4; 7 nucleotides line up with TRBD1. Germline CDR1 and CDR2: MDHEN and SYDVKM. The J segment lost 8 bases and the V segment lost 3 bases, leaving 6 bases of the junction unmatched. The CDR3 has 14 residues. The CDR3 sequence is CASSFTGAGEKLFF. DNA for the CDR3: TGTGCCAGCAGTTTTACAGGGGCAGGGGAAAAACTGTTTTTT. Looking up the rest from reference TRBV28 and TRBJ1-4 gives the full variable domain: DVKVTQSSRYLVKRTGEKVFLECVQDMDHENMFWYRQDPGLGLRLIYFSYDVKMKEKGDIPEGYSVSREKKERFSLILESASTNQTSMYLCASSFTGAGEKLFFGSGTQLSVL.

The chain carries TRBV9 and TRBJ1-2; no reliable D call. The CDR3 spans 14 residues. Trimming pared 2 bases from V and 7 bases from J, leaving 15 bases between. Germline V gene data show CDR1 as SGDLS and CDR2 as YYNGEE. The CDR3 nucleotides read TGTGCCAGCAGCGTCGGGGAGCGGGTAGCTGGCTACACCTTC. It translates to CASSVGERVAGYTF.

CDR3 coding DNA: TGTGCCAGCAGTGAGGTTTCAGCGGGGGGTCAAACCGGGGAGCTGTTTTTT. As protein: CASSEVSAGGQTGELFF. The rearrangement joins TRBV2 to TRBJ2-2; 9 bases map to TRBD2. CDR1 is SNHLY, CDR2 FYNNEI, per germline. This CDR3 is built from 17 residues. V was clipped by 3 bases and J by 5 bases; unmatched bases: 10. The full variable domain, completed using reference TRBV2 and TRBJ2-2, is EPEVTQTPSHQVTQMGQEVILRCVPISNHLYFYWYRQILGQKVEFLVSFYNNEISEKSEIFDDQFSVERPDGSNFTLKIRSTKLEDSAMYFCASSEVSAGGQTGELFFGEGSRLTVL.

The chain employs TRBV6-6 and TRBJ1-2; a possible D gene is TRBD1 (5 bases). Germline loops: CDR1 MNHNY, CDR2 SVGAGI (reference sequence). V lost 0 bases, J lost 6 bases, and 8 bases lay in between. The length of the CDR3 is 13 residues. The DNA for the CDR3 is TGTGCCAGCAGTTACTCGGGGCAGAATGGCTACACCTTC. Amino acids: CASSYSGQNGYTF.

This sequence joins TRBV7-9 and TRBJ1-2, with TRBD1 matching over 10 bases. This CDR3 has 16 amino acids. Germline V CDR1 and CDR2: SEHNR, FQNEAQ (reference sequence). Unmatched junction bases numbered 6, after V lost 1 base and J lost 4 bases. This CDR3 reads CASSLDQDRGIYGYTF. The CDR3, as DNA: TGTGCCAGCAGCTTAGACCAGGACAGGGGGATCTATGGCTACACCTTC.